This T cell receptor beta chain was profiled in a study of cytotoxic CD8 clonotypes in ibrutinib-treated CLL. Study at large: Complete response was seen in 2 patients and partial in some 24; around twelve progressed and 14 stayed remitted after a median roughly 65 months.

Whole-study results and caveats: Clonality measured at baseline exceeded age-matched healthy donors, tracking circulating CD8+ T-cell counts. Clonality climbed at ibrutinib response, then dropped toward baseline at progression.

Remarks on this clone: Its antigen remains unknown.

CDR3 length equals 14 residues. V shed 6 bases, J shed 6 bases, and the junction held 8 bases outside the gene matches. Germline V gives CDR1 MNHNS, CDR2 SASEGT. Investigators sought sequencing depths of between 1 in 200,000 and 1 in 1 million T cells. This table comes from immunoSEQ multiplex PCR, and its TCRdb copy is limited to in-frame clones, with some not included. The sample consists of some 300,000 clones, around four fifths of them appearing once. This sequence was found in a human donor with chronic lymphocytic leukemia. Source: PBMCs, taken before ibrutinib treatment. This rearrangement joins TRBV6-1 to TRBJ2-4, with 7 positions matching TRBD2. The CDR3 region is CASRMETSRNIQYF. The CDR3, as DNA: TGTGCCAGCAGGATGGAGACTAGCAGAAACATTCAGTACTTC.